This TCR beta chain was recorded in a study of blood T cell repertoires in COVID-19. Produced via immunoSEQ multiplex PCR; TCRdb's table is partial and in-frame only. The sample lists approximately 120,000 clones; almost 70% were seen once. The table lists this clone with a count of one. The TCR sequence derives from a woman between 65 and 79 years old with acute or convalescent COVID-19. The source material was peripheral blood.

The DNA for the CDR3 is TGTGCCAGCAGAGGGACAGGGTTCGGAGAAAACTATGGCTACACCTTC. Protein: CASRGTGFGENYGYTF. V and J are TRBV27 and TRBJ1-2; TRBD1 agrees at 9 bases. After removal of 6 bases from V and 2 bases from J, the junction contained 10 bases not matched to a gene. Looked up from germline, CDR1 is MNHEY and CDR2 is SMNVEV (reference sequence). The CDR3 sequence is 16 residues long.